This T cell receptor (beta chain) was sequenced in a study of blood T cell repertoires in COVID-19. Study overall: The United States, Italy and Spain provided the acute and convalescent COVID-19 samples.

CDR3 length equals 13 residues. The ends were cut back, 3 bases at V and 9 bases at J, with 9 bases in the middle. Germline CDR1 is MNHEY and CDR2 is SVGAGI. Sequencing used immunoSEQ multiplex PCR; TCRdb keeps in-frame clones, though not all of them. The table has some 110,000 clones, 82% seen once. The V call is TRBV6-5, the J call TRBJ1-6; D unclear. The receptor was isolated from a man between 65 and 85 years old with acute or convalescent COVID-19. Sequenced material: peripheral blood. The chain's CDR3 is CASSYTSSSPLHF. The CDR3 DNA follows: TGTGCCAGCAGTTATACGTCTAGTTCACCCCTCCACTTT.